The T cell receptor (beta chain) under discussion was sequenced for a study of cytomegalovirus exposure and HLA in healthy donors. Study information: Across roughly 400 genotyped donors, around 80% landed in the Caucasian-associated ancestry cluster.

A multiplex PCR was run with 60 Vbeta primers and 13 Jbeta primers. Sequencing was performed with immunoSEQ multiplex PCR; in TCRdb, only in-frame clones are kept and a portion is missing. The sample totals 65,000 to 85,000 clones; its top ten clones hold approximately 1.5%. This clonotype was obtained from a woman between 55 and 75 years old in good health and CMV-seronegative. The sample comprised PBMCs.

The CDR3 here is CATSRDWASGSGANVLTF. CDR3 DNA sequence: TGTGCCACCAGCAGAGATTGGGCTAGCGGCTCTGGGGCCAACGTCCTGACTTTC. The V gene is TRBV15, the J gene TRBJ2-6; 7 bases align to TRBD2. With V trimmed by 0 bases and J by 0 bases, 5 bases remained unmatched. Germline loops: CDR1 LNHNV, CDR2 YYDKDF (reference sequence). This CDR3 region has 18 residues.